The present T cell receptor beta chain was sequenced within a study of somatic mutations in cytotoxic T cells in rheumatoid arthritis. Study in general: Blood (about 31 ml EDTA) from each patient was taken right after diagnosis, before any treatment. Study conclusions and caveats: CD8+ clonality rose with age in rheumatoid arthritis patients, not healthy controls. Slight underrepresentation of TRBV07 in rheumatoid arthritis patients was not adjusted for multiple comparisons.

Sequenced by immunoSEQ multiplex PCR; TCRdb stores in-frame clones only, minus some. Of some 14,000 clones in the sample, 65% to 80% were seen once. The CDR3 loop spans 14 amino acids. The V end lost 0 bases, the J end lost 6 bases, and 12 bases lay between the germline ends. CDR1 is GTSNPN, CDR2 SVGIG, per germline (reference sequence). As for this clone: Its specificity is not known.

The sequencing input was CD8+ T cells sorted from blood. This chain links TRBV30 with TRBJ2-1; maybe TRBD1 (6 bases). The sequence was collected from an adult with rheumatoid arthritis. For the CDR3, the DNA is TGTGCCTGGAGTGTTCTTTCCAGGGGCAATGAGCAGTTCTTC. Its protein product is CAWSVLSRGNEQFF.